The T cell receptor (beta chain) described here comes from a study of T cells in Graves' hyperthyroidism and ophthalmopathy. Overall study findings and caveats: Before onset, ophthalmopathy was predicted by the model a median around 6 months earlier.

Criteria for exclusion of patients were uncontrolled infection, other autoimmune disease, pregnancy or lactation. This clonotype has ten or more counts. Its antigen remains unknown. Researchers took RNA transcripts and amplified the TCR beta CDR3 regions from them. The HTBI set primed first-round TCR CDR3 RT-PCR. TCRdb reprocessed the multiplex PCR reads with MiXCR, giving one entry per CDR3 protein. The repertoire holds 470,000 or so distinct CDR3 sequences, with less than 25% as singletons. Sequenced input: blood. The clonotype originates from a man aged 18 to 30 with Graves' hyperthyroidism.

In DNA form, the CDR3 reads TGTGCCAGCAGCCTCTCGGACAGGGGGCTGTTTTTT. It is translated as CASSLSDRGLFF. The chain has TRBV28 and TRBJ2-2; 9 bases fit TRBD1. Germline assignment: CDR1 MDHEN and CDR2 SYDVKM. The V gene end was trimmed by 6 bases and the J gene end by 13 bases; junction bases not matched to a gene: 6. CDR3 length: 12 residues.